The 17 T cell receptor beta chains listed next were all sequenced from one sample in a study of blood T cell repertoires in COVID-19. The assay was immunoSEQ multiplex PCR, and TCRdb's table has in-frame clones only and misses some. The data hold 65,000 to 90,000 clones, with about 84% observed a single time. Sequenced material: peripheral blood. These receptors were collected from a man in his fifties with active COVID-19.

This rearrangement joins TRBV4-3 to TRBJ1-2; maybe TRBD1 (6 bases). The CDR3 runs to 16 residues. V lost 3 bases, J lost 3 bases, and 17 bases lay in between. From germline, CDR1 is LGHNA and CDR2 YSLEER. DNA of the CDR3: TGCGCCAGCAGCCATTGGCCGGCCTCAGGGGACTATGGCTACACCTTC. Amino acids: CASSHWPASGDYGYTF.

The V gene is TRBV5-8, the J gene TRBJ1-2; a possible D gene is TRBD1 (6 bases). With 0 bases removed from V and 2 bases from J, the gap between germline ends came to 8 bases. The CDR3 loop spans 14 amino acids. The germline V gene encodes CDR1 SGHTS and CDR2 YDEGEE. The CDR3 here is CASSLGQGNYGYTF. CDR3 sequence (DNA): TGTGCCAGCAGCTTGGGGCAGGGGAACTATGGCTACACCTTC. Variable domain in full (rest from reference TRBV5-8 and TRBJ1-2): EAGVTQSPTHLIKTRGQQATLRCSPISGHTSVYWYQQALGLGLQFLLWYDEGEERNRGNFPPRFSGRQFPNYSSELNVNALELEDSALYLCASSLGQGNYGYTFGSGTRLTVV.

This clone was seen only once. The chain combines TRBV10-3 with TRBJ1-1; 8 nucleotides line up with TRBD1. This CDR3 is 16 amino acids long. Germline lookup yields CDR1 ENHRY and CDR2 SYGVKD. V shed 3 bases, J shed 3 bases, and the junction held 9 bases outside the gene matches. CDR3 sequence (DNA): TGTGCCATCAGTGAAACGACAGGGGCTGGGGACACTGAAGCTTTCTTT. Translation: CAISETTGAGDTEAFF.

V usage is TRBV7-2 and J usage is TRBJ2-1, with D unresolved. CDR1 is SGHTA, CDR2 FQGNSA, per germline. V was pared by 4 bases and J by 9 bases, with 16 bases between. The CDR3 length is 14 residues. CDR3 in DNA: TGTGCCAGCAGCTACCGACTTCAGAGTGGTGAGCAGTTCTTC. Amino acids: CASSYRLQSGEQFF.

CDR3 DNA: TGTGCCAGCAGCTTCAACCCGACAGGACCTGGAAACACCATATATTTT. It encodes CASSFNPTGPGNTIYF. The gene calls are TRBV6-2 or TRBV6-3 and TRBJ1-3, with D perhaps TRBD1 (6 bases). CDR1 is MNHEY and CDR2 is SVGEGT in the germline V gene. The V gene lost 6 bases and the J gene lost 2 bases, with 17 bases spanning the gap. There are 16 residues in the CDR3.

V is TRBV4-3 and J is TRBJ2-5; D unclear. CDR1 is LGHNA and CDR2 is YSLEER in the germline V gene. The CDR3 consists of 18 residues. The germline V and J ends were trimmed by 0 bases and 4 bases, with 21 bases remaining between them. CDR3 DNA sequence: TGCGCCAGCAGCCAAGATCGGAGACTGACTGCACGCGGAGAGACCCAGTACTTC. It codes for CASSQDRRLTARGETQYF.

The chain uses TRBV6-5 and TRBJ2-5; 11 positions match TRBD2. Germline V gives CDR1 MNHEY, CDR2 SVGAGI. The CDR3 consists of 16 residues. The junction had 5 bases not matched to a gene; V was cut back by 3 bases and J by 2 bases. DNA of the CDR3: TGTGCCAGCAGTTATTGGACTAGCGGGTCACAAGAGACCCAGTACTTC. Protein product: CASSYWTSGSQETQYF.

The genes are TRBV15 and TRBJ1-1; 8 bases line up with TRBD1. Unmatched junction bases numbered 7, after V lost 1 base and J lost 3 bases. The germline gives CDR1 LNHNV, CDR2 YYDKDF (reference sequence). The CDR3 is made up of 16 amino acids. DNA for the CDR3: TGTGCCACCAGCAGAGGGGGGGGACAGGATCACACTGAAGCTTTCTTT. This gives the protein CATSRGGGQDHTEAFF. The full variable domain, rest sourced from reference TRBV15 and TRBJ1-1, is DAMVIQNPRYQVTQFGKPVTLSCSQTLNHNVMYWYQQKSSQAPKLLFHYYDKDFNNEADTPDNFQSRRPNTSFCFLDIRSPGLGDTAMYLCATSRGGGQDHTEAFFGQGTRLTVV.

The chain is built from TRBV25-1 and TRBJ2-2, with D perhaps matching TRBD2 (6 bases). CDR1 and CDR2 from the germline V gene are MGHDK and SYGVNS. The ends were cut back, 6 bases at V and 8 bases at J, with 13 bases in the middle. The CDR3 extends over 13 amino acids. The chain's CDR3 is CASSGLRSGELFF. DNA of the CDR3: TGTGCCAGCAGCGGACTACGATCTGGGGAGCTGTTTTTT. The full variable domain, in which reference TRBV25-1 and TRBJ2-2 provide the parts outside the CDR3, is EADIYQTPRYLVIGTGKKITLECSQTMGHDKMYWYQQDPGMELHLIHYSYGVNSTEKGDLSSESTVSRIRTEHFPLTLESARPSHTSQYLCASSGLRSGELFFGEGSRLTVL.

This rearrangement joins TRBV28 to TRBJ2-3; D perhaps matches TRBD1 (6 bases). Trimming removed 5 bases from V and 5 bases from J, with 17 bases in between. The CDR3 loop spans 15 amino acids. Germline loops: CDR1 MDHEN, CDR2 SYDVKM. The CDR3 sequence is CASSPGGGHGDTQYF. The CDR3 region has the DNA TGTGCCAGCAGTCCCGGTGGGGGCCATGGAGATACGCAGTATTTT.

The V gene is TRBV7-2, the J gene TRBJ1-2; 8 bases match TRBD1. V trimming: 3 bases; J trimming: 6 bases; junction bases outside the gene matches: 9. CDR3 length: 15 amino acids. The V gene's germline CDR1 is SGHTA and CDR2 FQGNSA. The CDR3 bases are TGTGCCAGCAGCTTTTTTCAGGGGGCAGCGGATGGCTACACCTTC. It codes for CASSFFQGAADGYTF. The full variable domain, completed using reference TRBV7-2 and TRBJ1-2, is GAGVSQSPSNKVTEKGKDVELRCDPISGHTALYWYRQSLGQGLEFLIYFQGNSAPDKSGLPSDRFSAERTGGSVSTLTIQRTQQEDSAVYLCASSFFQGAADGYTFGSGTRLTVV.

Only a few counts were recorded for this clone. CDR3 nucleotides: TGTGCCAGCAGCTTAGGAACTGGGGGCGGTGGCTACACCTTC. It yields the protein CASSLGTGGGGYTF. J is TRBJ1-2 and V is TRBV7-2; maybe TRBD1 (6 bases). Germline assignment: CDR1 SGHTA and CDR2 FQGNSA. CDR3 length: 14 residues. V lost 1 base, J lost 7 bases, and 13 bases lay in between. Full variable domain (missing parts from reference TRBV7-2 and TRBJ1-2): GAGVSQSPSNKVTEKGKDVELRCDPISGHTALYWYRQSLGQGLEFLIYFQGNSAPDKSGLPSDRFSAERTGGSVSTLTIQRTQQEDSAVYLCASSLGTGGGGYTFGSGTRLTVV.

This chain uses TRBV4-3 with TRBJ1-2; D gene unclear. Germline CDR1 LGHNA, CDR2 YSLEER. Trimming removed 4 bases from V and 3 bases from J, with 15 bases in between. This CDR3 is 15 amino acids long. The CDR3 DNA reads TGCGCCAGCAGCCCGGAGATTGGCGGAGACTATGGCTACACCTTC. This gives the protein CASSPEIGGDYGYTF.

This chain's CDR3 is CASSSGQGFPYNEQFF. DNA of the CDR3: TGTGCCAGCAGTTCAGGACAGGGGTTCCCCTACAATGAGCAGTTCTTC. J is TRBJ2-1 and V is TRBV6-6; 9 bases line up with TRBD1. V was pared by 4 bases and J by 2 bases, with 6 bases of the junction left unmatched. The germline CDR1 and CDR2 sequences are MNHNY and SVGAGI (reference sequence). The CDR3 runs 16 residues.

The count of this clone is one. V usage is TRBV6-5 and J usage is TRBJ2-1; 12 nucleotides line up with TRBD2. Germline lookup yields CDR1 MNHEY and CDR2 SVGAGI. The trim removed 8 bases at V and 9 bases at J, leaving 5 bases unmatched. CDR3 length: 13 amino acids. CDR3: CASVGTSGLEQFF. DNA of the CDR3: TGTGCCAGCGTCGGGACTAGCGGGCTTGAGCAGTTCTTC.

The chain couples TRBV6-6 to TRBJ2-7, with 7 bases matching TRBD1. Unmatched junction bases numbered 4, after V lost 8 bases and J lost 3 bases. CDR3 size: 12 residues. Germline values: CDR1 MNHNY, CDR2 SVGAGI (reference sequence). DNA for the CDR3: TGTGCCAGCCGACAGGGTATCTACGAGCAGTACTTC. Its translation: CASRQGIYEQYF.

This sequence joins TRBV5-6 and TRBJ2-1; TRBD1 matches at 11 bases. The CDR3 is made up of 16 amino acids. The ends lost 6 bases at V and 3 bases at J; junction bases unmatched: 8. Germline V gives CDR1 SGHDT, CDR2 YYEEEE. The CDR3 reads CASTRDRGNLYNEQFF. The CDR3 DNA reads as TGTGCCAGCACCCGGGACAGGGGGAATCTCTACAATGAGCAGTTCTTC.